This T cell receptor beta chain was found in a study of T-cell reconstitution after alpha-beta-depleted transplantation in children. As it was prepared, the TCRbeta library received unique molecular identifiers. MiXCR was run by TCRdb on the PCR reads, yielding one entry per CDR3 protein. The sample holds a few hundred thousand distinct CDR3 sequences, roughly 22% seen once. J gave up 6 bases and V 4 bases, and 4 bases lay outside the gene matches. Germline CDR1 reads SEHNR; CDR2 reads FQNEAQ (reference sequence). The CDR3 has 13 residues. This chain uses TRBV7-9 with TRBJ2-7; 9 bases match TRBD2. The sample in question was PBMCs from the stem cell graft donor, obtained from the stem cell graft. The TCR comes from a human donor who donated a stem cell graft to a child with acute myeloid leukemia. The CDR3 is CASSSGLALEQYF. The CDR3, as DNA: TGTGCCAGCAGCTCGGGACTAGCTCTCGAGCAGTACTTC. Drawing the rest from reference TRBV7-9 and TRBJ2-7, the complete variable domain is DTGVSQNPRHKITKRGQNVTFRCDPISEHNRLYWYRQTLGQGPEFLTYFQNEAQLEKSRLLSDRFSAERPKGSFSTLEIQRTEQGDSAMYLCASSSGLALEQYFGPGTRLTVT.